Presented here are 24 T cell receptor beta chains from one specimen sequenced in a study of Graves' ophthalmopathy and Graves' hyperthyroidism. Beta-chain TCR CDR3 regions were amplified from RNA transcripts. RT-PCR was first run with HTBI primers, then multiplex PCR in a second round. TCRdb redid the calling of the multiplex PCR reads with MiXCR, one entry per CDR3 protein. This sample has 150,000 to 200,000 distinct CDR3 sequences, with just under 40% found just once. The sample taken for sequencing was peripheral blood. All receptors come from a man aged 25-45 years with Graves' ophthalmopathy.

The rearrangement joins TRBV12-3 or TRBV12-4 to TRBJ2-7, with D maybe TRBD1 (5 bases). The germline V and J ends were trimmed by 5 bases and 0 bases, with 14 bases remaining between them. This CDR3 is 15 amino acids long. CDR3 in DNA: TGTGCCAGCAGTCTGGAAACAGGTCGCTCCTACGAGCAGTACTTC. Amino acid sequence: CASSLETGRSYEQYF.

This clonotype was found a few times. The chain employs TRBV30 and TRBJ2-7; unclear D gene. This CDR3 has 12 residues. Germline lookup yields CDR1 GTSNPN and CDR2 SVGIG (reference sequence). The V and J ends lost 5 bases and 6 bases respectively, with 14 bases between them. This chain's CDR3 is CAWAHPAAEQYF. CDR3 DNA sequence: TGTGCCTGGGCCCACCCCGCCGCCGAGCAGTACTTC.

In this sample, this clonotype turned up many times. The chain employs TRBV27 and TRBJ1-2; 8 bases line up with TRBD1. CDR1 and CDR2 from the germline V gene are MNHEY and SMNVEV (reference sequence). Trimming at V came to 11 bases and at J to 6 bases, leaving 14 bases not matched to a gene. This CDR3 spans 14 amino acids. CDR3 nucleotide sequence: TGTGCCCGCACAAGGACAGGGTCGATGAATGGCTACACCTTC. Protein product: CARTRTGSMNGYTF.

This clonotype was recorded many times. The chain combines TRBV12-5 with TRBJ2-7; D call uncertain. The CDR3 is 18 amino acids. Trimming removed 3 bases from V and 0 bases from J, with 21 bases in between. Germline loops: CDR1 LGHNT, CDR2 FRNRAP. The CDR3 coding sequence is TGTGCTAGTGGTTTCCCTAACCTAGACGCTGCAGGCTCCTACGAGCAGTACTTC. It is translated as CASGFPNLDAAGSYEQYF.

The CDR3 DNA reads TGTGCCAGCAGTTACTCGAGGGCACAGGGGACCCATGAAGGCTACACCTTC. This encodes CASSYSRAQGTHEGYTF. The chain recombines TRBV6-5 with TRBJ1-2, with 7 positions matching TRBD1. Germline CDR1 MNHEY, CDR2 SVGAGI. The CDR3 is 17 residues long. The trim removed 0 bases at V and 8 bases at J, leaving 15 bases unmatched.

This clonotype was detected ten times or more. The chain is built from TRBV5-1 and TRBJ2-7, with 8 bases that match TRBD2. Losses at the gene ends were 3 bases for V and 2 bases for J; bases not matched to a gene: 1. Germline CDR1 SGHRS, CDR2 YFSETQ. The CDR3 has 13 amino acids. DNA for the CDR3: TGCGCCAGCAGCTCAGCGGGAGCCTACGAGCAGTACTTC. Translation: CASSSAGAYEQYF.

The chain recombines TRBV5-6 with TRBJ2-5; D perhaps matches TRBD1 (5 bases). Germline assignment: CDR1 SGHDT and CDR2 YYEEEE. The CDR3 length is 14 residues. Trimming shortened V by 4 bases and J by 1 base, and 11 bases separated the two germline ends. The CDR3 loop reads CASSALRGQETQYF. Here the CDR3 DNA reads TGTGCCAGCAGCGCCCTAAGGGGCCAAGAGACCCAGTACTTC.

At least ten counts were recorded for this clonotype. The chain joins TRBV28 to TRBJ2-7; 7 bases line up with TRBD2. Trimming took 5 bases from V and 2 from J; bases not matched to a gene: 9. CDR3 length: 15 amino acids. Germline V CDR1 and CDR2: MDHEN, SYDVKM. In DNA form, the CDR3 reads TGTGCCAGCAGTCCGCTGGGGGGGAGGGCCTACGAGCAGTACTTC. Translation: CASSPLGGRAYEQYF.

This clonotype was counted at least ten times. CDR3 protein: CAWRHGDSYGYTF. CDR3 DNA sequence: TGTGCCTGGAGACACGGCGACAGCTATGGCTACACCTTC. V is TRBV30 and J is TRBJ1-2, with D tentatively TRBD1 (5 bases). V was clipped by 3 bases and J by 4 bases, with 12 bases between them. This CDR3 contains 13 residues. From germline, CDR1 is GTSNPN and CDR2 SVGIG (reference sequence). The full variable domain, rest sourced from reference TRBV30 and TRBJ1-2, is SQTIHQWPATLVQPVGSPLSLECTVEGTSNPNLYWYRQAAGRGLQLLFYSVGIGQISSEVPQNLSASRPQDRQFILSSKKLLLSDSGFYLCAWRHGDSYGYTFGSGTRLTVV.

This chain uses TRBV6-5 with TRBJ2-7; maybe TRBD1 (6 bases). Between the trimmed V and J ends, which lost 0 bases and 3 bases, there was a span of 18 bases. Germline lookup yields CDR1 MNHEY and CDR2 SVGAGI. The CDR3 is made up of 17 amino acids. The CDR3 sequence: CASSYSGLEGTLYEQYF. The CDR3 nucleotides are TGTGCCAGCAGTTACTCGGGTCTTGAGGGGACACTCTACGAGCAGTACTTC.

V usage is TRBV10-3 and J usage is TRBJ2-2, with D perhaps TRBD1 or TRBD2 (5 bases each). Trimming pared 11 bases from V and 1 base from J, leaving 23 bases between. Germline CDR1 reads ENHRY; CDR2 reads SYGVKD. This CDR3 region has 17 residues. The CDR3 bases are TGTGCCCTAAGGGGTCTAACGAGGGAGATGAACACCGGGGAGCTGTTTTTT. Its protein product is CALRGLTREMNTGELFF.

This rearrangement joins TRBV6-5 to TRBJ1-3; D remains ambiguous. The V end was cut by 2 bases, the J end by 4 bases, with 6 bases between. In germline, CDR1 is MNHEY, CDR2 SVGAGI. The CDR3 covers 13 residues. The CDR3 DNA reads TGTGCCAGCAGTTACATACAGGGAAACACCATATATTTT. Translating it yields CASSYIQGNTIYF.

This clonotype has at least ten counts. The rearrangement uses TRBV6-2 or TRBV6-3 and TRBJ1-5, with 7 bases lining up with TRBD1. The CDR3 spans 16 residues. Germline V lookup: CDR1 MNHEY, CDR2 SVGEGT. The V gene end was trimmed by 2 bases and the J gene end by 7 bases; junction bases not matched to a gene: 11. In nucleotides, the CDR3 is TGTGCCAGCAGTTACAGGGGACAGATAAGTGGGCAGCCCCAGCATTTT. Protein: CASSYRGQISGQPQHF.

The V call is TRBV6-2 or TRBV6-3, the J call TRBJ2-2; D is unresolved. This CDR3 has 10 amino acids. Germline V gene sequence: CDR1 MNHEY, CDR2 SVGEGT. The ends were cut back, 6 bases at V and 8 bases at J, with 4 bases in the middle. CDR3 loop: CASSSGELFF. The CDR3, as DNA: TGTGCCAGCAGCTCGGGGGAGCTGTTTTTT.

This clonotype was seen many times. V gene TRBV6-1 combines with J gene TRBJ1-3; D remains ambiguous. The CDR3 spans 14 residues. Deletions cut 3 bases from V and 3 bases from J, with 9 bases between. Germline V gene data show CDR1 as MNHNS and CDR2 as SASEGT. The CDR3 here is CASSDGRFGNTIYF. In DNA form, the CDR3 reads TGTGCCAGCAGTGATGGGCGATTTGGAAACACCATATATTTT.

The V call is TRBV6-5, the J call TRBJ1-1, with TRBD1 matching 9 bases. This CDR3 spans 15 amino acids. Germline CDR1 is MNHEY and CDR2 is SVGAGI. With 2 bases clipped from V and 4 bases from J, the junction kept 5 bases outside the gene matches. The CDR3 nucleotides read TGTGCCAGCAGTTACGCGGGACAGGGTGGCACTGAAGCTTTCTTT. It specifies CASSYAGQGGTEAFF.

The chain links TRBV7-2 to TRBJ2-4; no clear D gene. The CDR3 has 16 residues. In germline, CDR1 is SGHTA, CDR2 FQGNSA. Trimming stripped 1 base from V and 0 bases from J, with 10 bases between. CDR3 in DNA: TGTGCCAGCAGCTTAGAAGCTTCCATAGCCAAAAACATTCAGTACTTC. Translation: CASSLEASIAKNIQYF.

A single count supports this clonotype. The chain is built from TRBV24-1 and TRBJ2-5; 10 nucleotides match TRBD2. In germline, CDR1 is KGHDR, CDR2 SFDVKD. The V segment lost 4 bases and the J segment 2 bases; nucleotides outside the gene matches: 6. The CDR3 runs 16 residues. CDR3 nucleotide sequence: TGTGCCACCAGTGACGCCGGGACTAGCGTACAAGAGACCCAGTACTTC. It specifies CATSDAGTSVQETQYF.

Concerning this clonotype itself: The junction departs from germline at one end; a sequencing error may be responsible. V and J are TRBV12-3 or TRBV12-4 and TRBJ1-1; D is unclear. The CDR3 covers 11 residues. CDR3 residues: CASRLGTEAFF. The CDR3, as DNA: TGTGCCAGCCGTTTGGGCACTGAAGCTTTCTTT.

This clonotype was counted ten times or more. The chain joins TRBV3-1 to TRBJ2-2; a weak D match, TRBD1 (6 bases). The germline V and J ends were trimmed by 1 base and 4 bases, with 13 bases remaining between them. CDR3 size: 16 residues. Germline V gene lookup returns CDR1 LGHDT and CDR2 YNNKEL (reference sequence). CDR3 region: CASSQAGRGSTGELFF. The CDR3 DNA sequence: TGTGCCAGCAGCCAAGCAGGCAGGGGTAGCACCGGGGAGCTGTTTTTT.

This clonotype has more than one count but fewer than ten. This CDR3 reads CASSYLYHNEQYF. The DNA of the CDR3 is TGTGCCAGCAGTTACCTATATCACAACGAGCAGTACTTC. The chain is built from TRBV6-5 and TRBJ2-7; D is undetermined. V was trimmed by 2 bases and J by 5 bases, leaving 10 bases between them. Germline V gives CDR1 MNHEY, CDR2 SVGAGI. This CDR3 region has 13 residues.

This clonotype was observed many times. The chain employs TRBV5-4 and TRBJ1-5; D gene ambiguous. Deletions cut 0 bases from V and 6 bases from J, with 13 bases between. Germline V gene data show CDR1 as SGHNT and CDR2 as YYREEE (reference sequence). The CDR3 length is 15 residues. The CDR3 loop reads CASSLDGQAGQPQHF. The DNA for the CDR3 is TGTGCCAGCAGCTTGGACGGTCAGGCAGGTCAGCCCCAGCATTTT.

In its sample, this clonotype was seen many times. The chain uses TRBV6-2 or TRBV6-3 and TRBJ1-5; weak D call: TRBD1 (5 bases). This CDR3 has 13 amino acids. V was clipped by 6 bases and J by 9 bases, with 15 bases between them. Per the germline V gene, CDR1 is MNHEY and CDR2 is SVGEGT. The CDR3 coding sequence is TGTGCCAGCAGCCAAGGGACCGCTCGGCCCCAGCATTTT. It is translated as CASSQGTARPQHF.

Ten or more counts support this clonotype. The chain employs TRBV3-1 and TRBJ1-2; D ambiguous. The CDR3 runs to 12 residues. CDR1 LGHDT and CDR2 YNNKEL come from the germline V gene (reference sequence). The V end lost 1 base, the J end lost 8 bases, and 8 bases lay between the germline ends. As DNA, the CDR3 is TGTGCCAGCAGCCAAGGGGGTGGCGGCTACACCTTC. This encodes CASSQGGGGYTF. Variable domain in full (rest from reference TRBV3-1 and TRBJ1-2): DTAVSQTPKYLVTQMGNDKSIKCEQNLGHDTMYWYKQDSKKFLKIMFSYNNKELIINETVPNRFSPKSPDKAHLNLHINSLELGDSAVYFCASSQGGGGYTFGSGTRLTVV.